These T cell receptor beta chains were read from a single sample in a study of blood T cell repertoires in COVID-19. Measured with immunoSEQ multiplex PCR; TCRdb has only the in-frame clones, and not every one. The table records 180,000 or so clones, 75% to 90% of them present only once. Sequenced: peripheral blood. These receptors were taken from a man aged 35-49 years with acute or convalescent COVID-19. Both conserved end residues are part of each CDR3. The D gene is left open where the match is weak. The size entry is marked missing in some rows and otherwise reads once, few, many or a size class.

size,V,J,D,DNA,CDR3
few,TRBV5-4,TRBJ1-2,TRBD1,TGTGCCAGCAGCTTGGCACGTGGACAGGGGGTTAACTATGGCTACACCTTC,CASSLARGQGVNYGYTF
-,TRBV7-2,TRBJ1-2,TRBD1,TGTGCCAGCAGCCGACAGGGGGACTATGGCTACACCTTC,CASSRQGDYGYTF
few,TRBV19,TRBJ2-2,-,TGTGCCACCGCCGCGGGGTTAACCGGGGAGCTGTTTTTT,CATAAGLTGELFF
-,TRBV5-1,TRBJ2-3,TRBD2,TGCGCCAGCAGCGGCCGAATAGCGGGGGGGCGGAAAGATACGCAGTATTTT,CASSGRIAGGRKDTQYF
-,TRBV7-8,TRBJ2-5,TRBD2,TGTGCCAGCAGCCCGTTTTCTAGCGGGGGAGTACAAGAGACCCAGTACTTC,CASSPFSSGGVQETQYF
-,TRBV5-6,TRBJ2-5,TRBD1,TGTGCCAGCAGCGCCTCCACAGGGGGCCGAGAGACCCAGTACTTC,CASSASTGGRETQYF
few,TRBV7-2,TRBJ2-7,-,TGTGCCAGCAGCCGGACAACCTACGAGCAGTACTTC,CASSRTTYEQYF
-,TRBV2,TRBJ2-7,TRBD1,TGTGCCAGCGATGACAGGGAAGGCTACGAGCAGTACTTC,CASDDREGYEQYF
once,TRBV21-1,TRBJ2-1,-,TGTGCCAGCAGCAAAGGTGGGACAGACTACAATGAGCAGTTCTTC,CASSKGGTDYNEQFF
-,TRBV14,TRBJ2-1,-,TGTGCCAGCAGCCAACTGGTCGGCGGGGGCGGAAATGAGCAGTTCTTC,CASSQLVGGGGNEQFF
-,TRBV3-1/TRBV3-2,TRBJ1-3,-,TGTGCCAGCAGCCAATCGCCTGGGGGCTTAGGAAACACCATATATTTT,CASSQSPGGLGNTIYF
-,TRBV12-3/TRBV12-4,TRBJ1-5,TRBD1,TGTGCCAGCAGTCTCCAACGGACAGGCCTCTTACATTTT,CASSLQRTGLLHF
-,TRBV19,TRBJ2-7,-,TGTGCCAGTAGTAACGCCAGGATAGTAGACGAGCAGTACTTC,CASSNARIVDEQYF
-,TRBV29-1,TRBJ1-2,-,TGCAGCGTTGAAGAGGGGCCGGGCTACACCTTC,CSVEEGPGYTF
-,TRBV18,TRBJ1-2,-,TGTGCCAGCTCTTCCGAGTATCAAGGGGTAGGCTACACCTTC,CASSSEYQGVGYTF
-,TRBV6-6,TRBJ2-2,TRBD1,TGTGCCAGCAGTCGGACGAGGGGACAGGGTGACACCGGGGAGCTGTTTTTT,CASSRTRGQGDTGELFF
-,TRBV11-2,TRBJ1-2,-,TGTGCCAGCAGCCTTGGGACACCCGGCTACACCTTC,CASSLGTPGYTF
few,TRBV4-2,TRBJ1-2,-,TGTGCCAGCAGCCAAGTTGGAGAGAATGGCTACACCTTC,CASSQVGENGYTF
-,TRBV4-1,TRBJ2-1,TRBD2,TGCGCCAGCAGCCAAGCAAGCGGGGGGACACACAATGAGCAGTTCTTC,CASSQASGGTHNEQFF
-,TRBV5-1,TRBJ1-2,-,TGCGCCAGCAGCTTGGAACCCGGCTATGGCTACACCTTC,CASSLEPGYGYTF
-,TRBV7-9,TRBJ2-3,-,TGTGCCAGCAGCTTAGTGGGGACTAGCACAGATACGCAGTATTTT,CASSLVGTSTDTQYF
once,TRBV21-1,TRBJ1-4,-,TGTGCCAGCAGCAAATTGAGACTCCGAGTTGGTGATGGTGAAAAACTGTTTTTT,CASSKLRLRVGDGEKLFF
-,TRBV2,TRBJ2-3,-,TGTGCCAGCAGTGAAGCGACTCCGGGGGGCTGCGATTTT,CASSEATPGGCDF
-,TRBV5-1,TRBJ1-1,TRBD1,TGCGCCAGCAGCTTACTGGGACAGGGGGCTACTGAAGCTTTCTTT,CASSLLGQGATEAFF
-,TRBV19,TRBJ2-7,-,TGTGCCAGTAGTATAAACCGGGATCCGATTACCCCCTACGAGCAGTACTTC,CASSINRDPITPYEQYF
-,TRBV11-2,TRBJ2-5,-,TGTGCCAGCCGAGACTGGCACGACGGGACCCAGTACTTC,CASRDWHDGTQYF
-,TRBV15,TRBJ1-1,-,TGTGCCACCAGCGGGCTGACCGTCAACACTGAAGCTTTCTTT,CATSGLTVNTEAFF
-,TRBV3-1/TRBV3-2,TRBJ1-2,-,TGTGCCAGCAGCCCTCCGACCCACCAGGGATATGGCTACACCTTC,CASSPPTHQGYGYTF
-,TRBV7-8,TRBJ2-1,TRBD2,TGTGCCAGTGTACTAGCGGGGGGATCCTACAATGAGCAGTTCTTC,CASVLAGGSYNEQFF
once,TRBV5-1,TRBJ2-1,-,TGCGCCAGCAGCTTGAGCGGACGGCGAAGTTACAATGAGCAGTTCTTC,CASSLSGRRSYNEQFF
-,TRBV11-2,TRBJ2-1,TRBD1,TGTGCCAGCAGCTTTACTCCTCAGGGGGCTCTCGATGAGCAGTTCTTC,CASSFTPQGALDEQFF
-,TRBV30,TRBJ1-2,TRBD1,TGTGCCTGGAGCCAAGGGGGCGCATATGGCTACACCTTC,CAWSQGGAYGYTF
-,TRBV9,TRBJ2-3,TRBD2,TGTGCCAGCAGCGTAGTTCCTAGCGGGGGGGCCGGAGATACGCAGTATTTT,CASSVVPSGGAGDTQYF
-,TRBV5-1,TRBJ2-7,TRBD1,TGCGCCAGCAGTCTACAGGGGGCTATTTACGAGCAGTACTTC,CASSLQGAIYEQYF
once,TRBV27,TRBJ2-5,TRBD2,TGTGCCAGCAGTTTTCAAGGACTAGCGGGGAATGAAGAGACCCAGTACTTC,CASSFQGLAGNEETQYF
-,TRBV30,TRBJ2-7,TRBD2,TGTGCCTGGAGTGTACCGAGCGGGGGAGTTTACGAGCAGTACTTC,CAWSVPSGGVYEQYF
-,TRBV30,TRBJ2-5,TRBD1,TGTGCCTGGAGTGTAGGATGGGGACAGGGTTTTGAAGAGACCCAGTACTTC,CAWSVGWGQGFEETQYF
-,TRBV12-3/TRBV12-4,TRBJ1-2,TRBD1,TGTGCCAGCAGTTTAGCCGGGACAGGCGGCTACACCTTC,CASSLAGTGGYTF
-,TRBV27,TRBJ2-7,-,TGTGCCAGCAGTTTGTGGCGGAGCTACGAGCAGTACTTC,CASSLWRSYEQYF
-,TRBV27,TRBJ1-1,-,TGTGCCAGCAACCAGGGCCTCGGAGGGGAAGCTTTCTTT,CASNQGLGGEAFF
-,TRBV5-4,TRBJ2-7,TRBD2,TGTGCCAGCAGCGAGGGACTAGCGGGGCCTGCCTACGAGCAGTACTTC,CASSEGLAGPAYEQYF
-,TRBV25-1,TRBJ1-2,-,TGTGCCAGCAGTGAGGCGGGGCACCATGGCTACACCTTC,CASSEAGHHGYTF
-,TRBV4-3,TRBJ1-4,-,TGCGCCAGCAGCCAAGAAATACAGGGTACTAATGAAAAACTGTTTTTT,CASSQEIQGTNEKLFF
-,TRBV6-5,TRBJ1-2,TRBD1,TGTGCCAGCAGAACAGGGGGACATGGCTACACCTTC,CASRTGGHGYTF
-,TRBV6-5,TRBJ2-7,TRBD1,TGTGCCAGTAACAGGGGGCGTGAGCAGTACTTC,CASNRGREQYF
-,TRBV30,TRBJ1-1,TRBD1,TGTGCCTGGAGTGATCAAGGGGGCCTTGGGGCTTTCTTT,CAWSDQGGLGAFF
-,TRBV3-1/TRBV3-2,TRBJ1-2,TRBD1,TGTGCCAGCAGCCGCAAAGGGACAGGGGGCGAGGGCTACACCTTC,CASSRKGTGGEGYTF
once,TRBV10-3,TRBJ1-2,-,TGTGCCATCAGTGAGTCGACAGACTATGGCTACACCTTC,CAISESTDYGYTF
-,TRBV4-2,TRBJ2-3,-,TGTGCCAGCAGCCCTATGAGTGCTAGCACAGATACGCAGTATTTT,CASSPMSASTDTQYF
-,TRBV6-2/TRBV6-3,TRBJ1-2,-,TGTGCCAGCAGTTTTACAGGCGGCGGCTACACCTTC,CASSFTGGGYTF
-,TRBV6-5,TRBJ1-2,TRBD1,TGTGCCAGCGGAGACAGGGGGCATGGCTACACCTTC,CASGDRGHGYTF
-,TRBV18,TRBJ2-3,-,TGTGCCAGCTCACCACCGGTGGAAGGGGGAGGGGGCACAGATACGCAGTATTTT,CASSPPVEGGGGTDTQYF